The sequence of this T cell receptor (beta chain) was determined in a study of shared clonotypes between healthy human individuals. Study-level findings and limits: Naive CD4 clonotype sharing across a handful of donors was 4.5% to 6%. Larger estimated richness was generally recorded for naive subsets relative to memory subsets.

An even split of each subset's genomic DNA across several immunoSEQ plates was performed. TCRdb's copy holds only in-frame clones and misses some; the assay was immunoSEQ multiplex PCR. Found here are over 1.4 million clones, over 95% of them singletons; the top ten hold roughly 1.2%. This clone was seen a single time. Its specificity is unknown. The CDR3 is 14 amino acids. V was pared by 3 bases and J by 7 bases, with 13 bases between. The germline V gene encodes CDR1 SGHNT and CDR2 YYREEE (reference sequence). Splitting the CD4+ cells yielded a CD45RA+ naive subset and a CD45RA-negative memory subset.

The sample comprised naive CD4+ T cells sorted from blood. The subset is: CD45RA+ positively selected. The gene calls are TRBV5-4 and TRBJ1-4, with D perhaps matching TRBD1 (6 bases). The source of this sequence is a man in his thirties or forties in good health. The CDR3 bases are TGTGCCAGCAGCTCTCAGAGACAGGCTGAAAAACTGTTTTTT. Encoded protein: CASSSQRQAEKLFF. Full variable domain (rest looked up from reference TRBV5-4 and TRBJ1-4): ETGVTQSPTHLIKTRGQQVTLRCSSQSGHNTVSWYQQALGQGPQFIFQYYREEENGRGNFPPRFSGLQFPNYSSELNVNALELDDSALYLCASSSQRQAEKLFFGSGTQLSVL.